Each of the 24 T cell receptor beta chains below was sequenced from the same sample in a study of T cell changes during pregnancy in multiple sclerosis. Using immunoSEQ multiplex PCR, the repertoire was profiled, and TCRdb retains in-frame clones only, with some absent. Of some 50,000 clones detected, more than 85% appear once; the ten largest clones hold 5.5% to 7%. Sample: CD8+ T cells from peripheral blood mononuclear cells, taken in the first trimester of pregnancy. The receptors were sampled from a female donor with multiple sclerosis, enrolled in a pregnancy study.

This chain uses TRBV10-2 with TRBJ1-1; D possibly corresponds to TRBD1 (6 bases). The CDR3 runs 13 residues. V was clipped by 6 bases and J by 5 bases, with 13 bases between them. The germline V gene encodes CDR1 WSHSY and CDR2 SAAADI. The CDR3 region is CASSPTGWTEAFF. CDR3 coding DNA: TGCGCCAGCAGCCCTACAGGGTGGACTGAAGCTTTCTTT.

CDR3 DNA sequence: TGTGCCAGCAGCTTAAGCGGGACGGAGGCCTACGAGCAGTACTTC. As protein: CASSLSGTEAYEQYF. This chain uses TRBV13 with TRBJ2-7, with TRBD2 identical over 7 bases. Unmatched junction bases numbered 6, after V lost 2 bases and J lost 2 bases. CDR3 length: 15 residues. Germline CDR1 PRHDT, CDR2 FYEKMQ (reference sequence).

The J gene is TRBJ2-2, the V gene TRBV5-8, with 10 bases that match TRBD2. V was clipped by 2 bases and J by 7 bases; unmatched bases: 5. Germline V gene data show CDR1 as SGHTS and CDR2 as YDEGEE. The CDR3 has 15 residues. The CDR3 protein is CASSLGLAVFGELFF. The CDR3 DNA reads as TGTGCCAGCAGCTTAGGACTAGCGGTGTTCGGGGAGCTGTTTTTT.

V is TRBV20-1 and J is TRBJ1-1; tentatively, D is TRBD1 (6 bases). The CDR3 totals 10 residues. The germline CDR1 and CDR2 sequences are DFQATT and SNEGSKA (reference sequence). V lost 6 bases and J lost 7, with 9 bases in between. This CDR3 reads CSARTVEAFF. The DNA for the CDR3 is TGCAGTGCGAGGACAGTTGAAGCTTTCTTT.

The chain carries TRBV7-6 and TRBJ2-1, with TRBD1 matching over 11 bases. CDR1 and CDR2 from the germline V gene are SGHVS and FNYEAQ. The junction had 11 bases not matched to a gene; V was cut back by 5 bases and J by 8 bases. The CDR3 extends over 16 amino acids. The CDR3 here is CASSPTGTGGNDEQFF. CDR3 coding DNA: TGTGCCAGCAGCCCTACCGGGACAGGGGGTAACGATGAGCAGTTCTTC.

This rearrangement joins TRBV5-1 to TRBJ2-5; TRBD2 is a possible D gene (6 bases). The V gene lost 0 bases and the J gene lost 0 bases, with 15 bases spanning the gap. There are 17 residues in the CDR3. The germline V gene encodes CDR1 SGHRS and CDR2 YFSETQ. CDR3 sequence reads: CASSLGGSTSYQETQYF. The CDR3 DNA is TGCGCCAGCAGCTTGGGGGGCTCCACTAGCTACCAAGAGACCCAGTACTTC.

This clone was observed a single time. This chain joins TRBV9 and TRBJ2-5; a weak D match, TRBD2 (5 bases). CDR1 is SGDLS, CDR2 YYNGEE, per germline. This CDR3 contains 16 residues. Trimming removed 0 bases from V and 2 bases from J, with 14 bases in between. CDR3 DNA sequence: TGTGCCAGCAGCGTAGGAGAGTACCCGGGACAAGAGACCCAGTACTTC. This sequence encodes CASSVGEYPGQETQYF.

The rearrangement uses TRBV7-8 and TRBJ2-3; 11 bases match TRBD2. This CDR3 region has 16 residues. Losses at the gene ends were 5 bases for V and 5 bases for J; bases not matched to a gene: 9. Germline CDR1 and CDR2: SGHVS and FQNEAQ. CDR3 sequence: CASSAQLAGELDTQYF. DNA for the CDR3: TGTGCCAGCAGCGCCCAACTAGCGGGAGAATTAGATACGCAGTATTTT. Supplemented by reference TRBV7-8 and TRBJ2-3, the full variable domain reads GAGVSQSPRYKVAKRGQDVALRCDPISGHVSLFWYQQALGQGPEFLTYFQNEAQLDKSGLPSDRFFAERPEGSVSTLKIQRTQQEDSAVYLCASSAQLAGELDTQYFGPGTRLTVL.

The chain recombines TRBV6-1 with TRBJ1-1; 7 nucleotides align to TRBD1. Germline lookup yields CDR1 MNHNS and CDR2 SASEGT. The V and J ends lost 3 bases and 4 bases, in that order; junction bases with no gene match: 8. This CDR3 region has 15 residues. The CDR3 protein is CASSEFEGAPTEAFF. The DNA of the CDR3 is TGTGCCAGCAGTGAGTTTGAGGGGGCTCCCACTGAAGCTTTCTTT.

The rearrangement links TRBV7-2 to TRBJ2-1; 10 bases match TRBD2. Per the germline V gene, CDR1 is SGHTA and CDR2 is FQGNSA. With V trimmed by 7 bases and J by 5 bases, 17 bases remained unmatched. The CDR3 is 18 amino acids. In DNA, the CDR3 is TGTGCCAGCAACCCCAGGGGCCGTAGCGGGAGGAGGGACAATGAGCAGTTCTTC. Residues: CASNPRGRSGRRDNEQFF.

The chain uses TRBV9 and TRBJ2-1, with TRBD2 identical over 11 bases. The J segment lost 8 bases and the V segment lost 4 bases, leaving 8 bases of the junction unmatched. Germline CDR1 SGDLS, CDR2 YYNGEE. The CDR3 contains 15 residues. CDR3 DNA: TGTGCCAGCAGCCTCGGGACTAGCGGTATCCATGAGCAGTTCTTC. Residues: CASSLGTSGIHEQFF.

V usage is TRBV25-1 and J usage is TRBJ1-1; 9 bases agree with TRBD1. The CDR3 runs 14 residues. V gave up 4 bases and J gave up 4 bases; unmatched junction bases: 4. Germline V gene data show CDR1 as MGHDK and CDR2 as SYGVNS. This CDR3 reads CASSVQGARTEAFF. CDR3 sequence (DNA): TGTGCCAGCAGTGTACAGGGGGCGCGCACTGAAGCTTTCTTT.

This clone was seen once. The chain is built from TRBV19 and TRBJ1-2; TRBD1 is a possible D gene (6 bases). This CDR3 comprises 15 residues. Per the germline V gene, CDR1 is LNHDA and CDR2 is SQIVND (reference sequence). Trimming shortened V by 5 bases and J by 3 bases, and 16 bases separated the two germline ends. The CDR3 protein is CASSPQGVGDYGYTF. The CDR3 DNA reads TGTGCCAGTAGTCCACAGGGTGTTGGGGACTATGGCTACACCTTC.

J is TRBJ2-7 and V is TRBV4-1; 9 positions agree with TRBD1. The CDR3 is 15 residues long. The germline CDR1 and CDR2 sequences are MGHRA and YSYEKL. V dropped 2 bases and J dropped 5; count of bases not matched to a gene: 7. CDR3 protein: CASSQRWTGADEQYF. The CDR3 nucleotides read TGCGCCAGCAGCCAACGATGGACAGGGGCGGACGAGCAGTACTTC.

The rearrangement joins TRBV4-1 to TRBJ2-1, with TRBD2 matching over 12 bases. The germline gives CDR1 MGHRA, CDR2 YSYEKL. Unmatched junction bases numbered 16, after V lost 1 base and J lost 6 bases. CDR3 size: 20 residues. DNA for the CDR3: TGCGCCAGCAGCCAAGCCAATCCCGTATTCCTAGCGGGGGGGGGCAATGAGCAGTTCTTC. It encodes CASSQANPVFLAGGGNEQFF.

The chain joins TRBV9 to TRBJ2-3, with 10 nucleotides matching TRBD2. Germline V CDR1 and CDR2: SGDLS, YYNGEE. The CDR3 covers 15 residues. Unmatched junction bases numbered 5, after V lost 4 bases and J lost 3 bases. CDR3: CASSPSGSGTDTQYF. CDR3 bases: TGTGCCAGCAGCCCTAGCGGGAGTGGTACAGATACGCAGTATTTT.

A note on this clone: Other DNA sequences in this sample translate to the same CDR3. This chain connects TRBV5-6 to TRBJ2-1; 10 bases align to TRBD2. Germline lookup yields CDR1 SGHDT and CDR2 YYEEEE. The V gene end was trimmed by 1 base and the J gene end by 6 bases; junction bases not matched to a gene: 7. The CDR3 is made up of 16 amino acids. The CDR3 bases are TGTGCCAGCAGCTTGACGGTGCTAGCGGGAGTCAATGAGCAGTTCTTC. Its translation is CASSLTVLAGVNEQFF.

The J gene is TRBJ2-3, the V gene TRBV6-5, with a weak D call TRBD2 (6 bases). In germline, CDR1 is MNHEY, CDR2 SVGAGI. The CDR3 has 12 amino acids. Trimming shortened V by 0 bases and J by 8 bases, and 6 bases separated the two germline ends. The CDR3 reads CASSYSGGTQYF. The CDR3 DNA reads TGTGCCAGCAGTTACTCGGGGGGTACGCAGTATTTT.

The chain carries TRBV19 and TRBJ1-2; weak D call: TRBD1 (6 bases). The length of the CDR3 is 14 residues. Germline loops: CDR1 LNHDA, CDR2 SQIVND (reference sequence). V shed 4 bases and J shed 4 bases, with 13 bases lying between them. The CDR3 protein is CASSTPGDSYGYTF. The DNA for the CDR3 is TGTGCCAGTAGTACCCCAGGGGATAGCTATGGCTACACCTTC.

The V gene is TRBV29-1, the J gene TRBJ2-2, with D possibly being TRBD1 (5 bases). V lost 7 bases and J lost 5, with 8 bases in between. CDR3 length equals 11 residues. Germline assignment: CDR1 SQVTM and CDR2 ANQGSEA. The CDR3 nucleotides read TGCAGCGCAGGGTGGACCGGGGAGCTGTTTTTT. Amino acid sequence: CSAGWTGELFF.

V usage is TRBV30 and J usage is TRBJ2-7, with D tentatively TRBD2 (6 bases). With 5 bases removed from V and 3 bases from J, the gap between germline ends came to 14 bases. Germline V lookup: CDR1 GTSNPN, CDR2 SVGIG (reference sequence). This CDR3 is built from 13 residues. In DNA, the CDR3 is TGTGCCTGGTCACTAGCACCTTACTACGAGCAGTACTTC. It yields the protein CAWSLAPYYEQYF. The full variable domain, with the rest looked up from reference TRBV30 and TRBJ2-7, is SQTIHQWPATLVQPVGSPLSLECTVEGTSNPNLYWYRQAAGRGLQLLFYSVGIGQISSEVPQNLSASRPQDRQFILSSKKLLLSDSGFYLCAWSLAPYYEQYFGPGTRLTVT.

The chain links TRBV7-3 to TRBJ1-1; no definite D call. Trimming left V 1 base short and J 2 bases short, with 11 bases between. Germline-derived CDR1 and CDR2 are SGHTA and FQGTGA. The CDR3 loop spans 15 amino acids. The CDR3, as DNA: TGTGCCAGCAGCTTAATGGCAGATCCTAACACTGAAGCTTTCTTT. It encodes CASSLMADPNTEAFF.

V and J are TRBV9 and TRBJ2-2, with D possibly matching TRBD1 (6 bases). V was cut by 3 bases and J by 5 bases, with 23 bases left in between. This CDR3 is 18 amino acids long. Per germline, CDR1 SGDLS and CDR2 YYNGEE. The CDR3 is CASSARRDGGLGTGELFF. CDR3 bases: TGTGCCAGCAGCGCCCGGCGTGATGGGGGCCTCGGGACCGGGGAGCTGTTTTTT.

The rearrangement uses TRBV29-1 and TRBJ2-1, with 13 positions matching TRBD2. CDR3 length: 12 residues. V shed 7 bases and J 10 bases; nucleotides not matched to a gene: 4. Germline CDR1 SQVTM, CDR2 ANQGSEA. The CDR3 region is CSAGLAGDEQFF. The CDR3 DNA follows: TGCAGCGCTGGACTAGCGGGAGACGAGCAGTTCTTC.